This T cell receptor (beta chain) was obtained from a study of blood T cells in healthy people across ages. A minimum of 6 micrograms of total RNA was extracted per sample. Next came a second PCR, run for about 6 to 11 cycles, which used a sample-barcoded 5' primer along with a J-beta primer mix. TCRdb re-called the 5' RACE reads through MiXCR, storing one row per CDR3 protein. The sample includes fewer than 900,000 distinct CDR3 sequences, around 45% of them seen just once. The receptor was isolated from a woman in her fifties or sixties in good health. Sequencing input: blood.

CDR3 DNA sequence: TGTGCCACCGGACAGACCCTTAACTATGGCTACACCTTC. Residues: CATGQTLNYGYTF. The V and J genes are TRBV6-2 or TRBV6-3 and TRBJ1-2, with D possibly TRBD1 on 6 matching bases. Germline V gene sequence: CDR1 MNHEY, CDR2 SVGEGT. CDR3 length equals 13 residues. The V end lost 10 bases, the J end lost 1 base, and 13 bases lay between the germline ends.